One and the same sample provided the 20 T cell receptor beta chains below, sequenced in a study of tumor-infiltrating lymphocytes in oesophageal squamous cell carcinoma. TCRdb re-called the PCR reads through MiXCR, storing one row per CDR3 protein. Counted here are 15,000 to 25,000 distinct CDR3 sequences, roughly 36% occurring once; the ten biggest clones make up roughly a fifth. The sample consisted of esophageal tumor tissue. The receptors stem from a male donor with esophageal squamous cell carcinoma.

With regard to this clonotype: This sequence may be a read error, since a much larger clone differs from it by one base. The CDR3: CASSLAWGYDNERYF. In DNA form, the CDR3 reads TGTGCCAGCAGCTTAGCGTGGGGTTACGACAATGAGCGGTACTTC. V is TRBV7-6 and J is TRBJ2-4; no reliable D call. Germline V gene lookup returns CDR1 SGHVS and CDR2 FNYEAQ. V lost 0 bases, J lost 15 bases, and 21 bases lay in between. The length of the CDR3 is 15 residues. Looking up the rest from reference TRBV7-6 and TRBJ2-4 gives the full variable domain: GAGVSQSPRYKVTKRGQDVALRCDPISGHVSLYWYRQALGQGPEFLTYFNYEAQQDKSGLPNDRFSAERPEGSISTLTIQRTEQRDSAMYRCASSLAWGYDNERYFGAGTRLSVL.

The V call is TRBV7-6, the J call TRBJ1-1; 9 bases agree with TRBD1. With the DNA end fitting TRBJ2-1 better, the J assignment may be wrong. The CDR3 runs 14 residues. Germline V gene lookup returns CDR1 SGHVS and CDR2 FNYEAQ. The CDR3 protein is CASSLGTGVDEQFF. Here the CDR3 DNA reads TGTGCCAGCAGCTTAGGGACAGGGGTGGATGAGCAGTTCTTC.

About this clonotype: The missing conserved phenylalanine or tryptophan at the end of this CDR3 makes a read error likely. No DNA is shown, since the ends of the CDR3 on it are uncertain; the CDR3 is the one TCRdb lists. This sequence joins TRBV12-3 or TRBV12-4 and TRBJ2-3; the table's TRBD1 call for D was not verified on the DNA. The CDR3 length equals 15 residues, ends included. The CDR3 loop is CASRLTGFPGYTFGP.

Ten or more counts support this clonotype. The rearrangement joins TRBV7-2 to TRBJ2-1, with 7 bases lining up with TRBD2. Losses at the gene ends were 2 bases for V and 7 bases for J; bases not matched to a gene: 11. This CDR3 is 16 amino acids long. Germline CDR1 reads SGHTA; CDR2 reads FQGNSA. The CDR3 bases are TGTGCCAGCAGCTTACCGCGAGTGGTGGGGGGGAATGAGCAGTTCTTC. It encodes CASSLPRVVGGNEQFF.

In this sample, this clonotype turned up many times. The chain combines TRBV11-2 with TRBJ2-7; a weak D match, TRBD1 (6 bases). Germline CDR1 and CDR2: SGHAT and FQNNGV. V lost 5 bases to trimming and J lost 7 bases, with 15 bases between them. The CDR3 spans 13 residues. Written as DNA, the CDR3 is TGTGCCAGCAGCCTATGGGACAAACCAGAGCAGTACTTC. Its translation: CASSLWDKPEQYF.

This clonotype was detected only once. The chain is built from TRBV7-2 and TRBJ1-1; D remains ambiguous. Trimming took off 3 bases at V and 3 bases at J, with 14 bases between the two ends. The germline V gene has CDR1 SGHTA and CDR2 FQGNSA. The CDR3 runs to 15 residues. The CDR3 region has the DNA TGTGCCAGCAGCTTGCGAGCTTTGGGATACACTGAAGCTTTCTTT. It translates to CASSLRALGYTEAFF.

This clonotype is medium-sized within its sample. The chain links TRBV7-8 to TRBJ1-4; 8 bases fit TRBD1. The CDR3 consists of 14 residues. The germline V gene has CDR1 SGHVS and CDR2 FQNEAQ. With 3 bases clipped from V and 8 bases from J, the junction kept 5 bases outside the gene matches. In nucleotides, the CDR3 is TGTGCCAGCAGCTTCGGACAGGGTGGGGAAAAACTGTTTTTT. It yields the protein CASSFGQGGEKLFF.

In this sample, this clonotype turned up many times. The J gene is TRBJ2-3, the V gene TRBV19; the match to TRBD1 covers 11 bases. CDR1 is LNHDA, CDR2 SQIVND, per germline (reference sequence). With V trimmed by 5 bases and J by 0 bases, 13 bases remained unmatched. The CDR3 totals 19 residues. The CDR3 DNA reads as TGTGCCAGTAGTGAGGACAGGGGGCTTTGGTTGGAAAGCACAGATACGCAGTATTTT. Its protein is CASSEDRGLWLESTDTQYF.

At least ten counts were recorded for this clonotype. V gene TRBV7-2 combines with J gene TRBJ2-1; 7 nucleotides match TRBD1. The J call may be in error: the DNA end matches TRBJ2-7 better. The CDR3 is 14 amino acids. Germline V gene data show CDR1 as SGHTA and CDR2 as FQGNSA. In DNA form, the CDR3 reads TGTGCCAGCAGCCGGGACAGAATTTCCGACGAGCAGTACTTC. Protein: CASSRDRISDEQYF.

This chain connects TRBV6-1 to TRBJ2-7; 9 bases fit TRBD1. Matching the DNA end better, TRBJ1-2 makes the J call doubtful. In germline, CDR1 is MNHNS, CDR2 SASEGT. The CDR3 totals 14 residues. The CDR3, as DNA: TGTGCCAGCAGTGATTCACAGGGGGCGGGTGGCTACACCTTC. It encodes CASSDSQGAGGYTF.

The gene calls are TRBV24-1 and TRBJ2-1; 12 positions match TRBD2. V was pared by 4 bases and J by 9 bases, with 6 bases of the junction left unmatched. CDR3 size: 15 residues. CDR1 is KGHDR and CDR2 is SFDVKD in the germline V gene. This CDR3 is CATSEWTSGNVEQFF. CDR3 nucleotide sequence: TGTGCCACCAGTGAGTGGACTAGCGGGAATGTTGAGCAGTTCTTC.

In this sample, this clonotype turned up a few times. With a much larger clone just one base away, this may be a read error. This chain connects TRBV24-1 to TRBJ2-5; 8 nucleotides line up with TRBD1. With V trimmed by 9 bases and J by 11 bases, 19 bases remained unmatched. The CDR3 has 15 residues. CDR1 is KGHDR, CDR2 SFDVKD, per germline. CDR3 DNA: TGTGCCACCGGACAGGGAGTAACGAAGTTCAATGAGCAGTACTTC. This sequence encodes CATGQGVTKFNEQYF.

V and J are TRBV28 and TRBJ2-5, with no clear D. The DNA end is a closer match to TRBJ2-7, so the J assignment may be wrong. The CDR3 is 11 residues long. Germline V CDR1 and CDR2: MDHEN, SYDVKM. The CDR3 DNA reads TGTGCCAGCAGCGAACGGTACGAGCAGTACTTC. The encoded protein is CASSERYEQYF.

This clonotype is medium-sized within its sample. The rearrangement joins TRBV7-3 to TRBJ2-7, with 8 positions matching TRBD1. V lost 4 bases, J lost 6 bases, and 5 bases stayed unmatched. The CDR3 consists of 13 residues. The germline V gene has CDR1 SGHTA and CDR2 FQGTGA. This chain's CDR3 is CASSSGTGSEQYF. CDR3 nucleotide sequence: TGTGCCAGCAGCTCCGGGACAGGTAGCGAGCAGTACTTC.

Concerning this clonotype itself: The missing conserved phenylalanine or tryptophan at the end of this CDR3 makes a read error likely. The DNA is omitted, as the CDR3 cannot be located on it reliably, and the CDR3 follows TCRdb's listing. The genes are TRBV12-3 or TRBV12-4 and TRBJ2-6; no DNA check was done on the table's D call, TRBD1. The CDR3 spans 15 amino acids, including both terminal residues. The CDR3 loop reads CASSFRALGEQYFGA.

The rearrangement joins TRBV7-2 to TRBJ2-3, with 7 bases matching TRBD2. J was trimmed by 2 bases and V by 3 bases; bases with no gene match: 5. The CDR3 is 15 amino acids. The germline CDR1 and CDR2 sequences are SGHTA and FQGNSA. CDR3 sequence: CASSFVGGPTDTQYF. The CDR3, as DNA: TGTGCCAGCAGCTTTGTGGGAGGGCCCACAGATACGCAGTATTTT.

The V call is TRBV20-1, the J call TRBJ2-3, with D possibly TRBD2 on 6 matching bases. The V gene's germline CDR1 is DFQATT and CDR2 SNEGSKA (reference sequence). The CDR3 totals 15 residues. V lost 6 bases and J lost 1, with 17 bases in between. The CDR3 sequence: CSAPPGGAGTDTQYF. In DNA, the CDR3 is TGCAGTGCCCCCCCCGGAGGGGCTGGCACAGATACGCAGTATTTT.

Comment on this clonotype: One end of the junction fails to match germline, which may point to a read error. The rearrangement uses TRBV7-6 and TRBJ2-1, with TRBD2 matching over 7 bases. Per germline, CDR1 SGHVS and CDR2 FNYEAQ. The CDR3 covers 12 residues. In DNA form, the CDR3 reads TGTGCCAGCAGCCGAAGGGCGGTAGCGGGCCCCTTC. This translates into CASSRRAVAGPF.

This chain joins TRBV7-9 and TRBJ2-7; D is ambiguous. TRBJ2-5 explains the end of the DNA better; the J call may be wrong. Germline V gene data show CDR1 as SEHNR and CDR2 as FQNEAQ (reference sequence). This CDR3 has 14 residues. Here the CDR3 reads CASSLEVNQETQYF. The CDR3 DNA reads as TGTGCCAGCAGCTTAGAGGTGAATCAAGAGACCCAGTACTTC.

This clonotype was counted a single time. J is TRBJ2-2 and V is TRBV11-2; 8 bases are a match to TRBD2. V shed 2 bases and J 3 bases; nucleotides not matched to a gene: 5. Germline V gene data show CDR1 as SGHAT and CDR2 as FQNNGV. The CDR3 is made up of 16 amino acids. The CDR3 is CASSLRSGGYTGELFF. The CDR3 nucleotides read TGTGCCAGCAGCTTAAGGAGCGGGGGTTACACCGGGGAGCTGTTTTTT.